Each of the 13 T cell receptor beta chains below was sequenced from the same sample in a study of post-analysis software for immune sequencing data. Whole-study findings and limits: Five or six TRBV segments were more frequent in patients than controls; TRBV5-6, TRBV5-1 and TRBV20-1 belonged to this group.

Unique molecular identifiers were built into the TCR beta cDNA libraries. TCRdb re-derived calls from the PCR reads in MiXCR, one entry per CDR3 protein. The sample records approximately 460,000 distinct CDR3 sequences, around 40% being singletons. Antigen specificity for these receptors is unknown. The sequenced material came from blood. The receptors here all came from a girl aged 5-17 years with multiple sclerosis.

V gene TRBV29-1 combines with J gene TRBJ2-7; 7 nucleotides align to TRBD1. The J call may be in error: the DNA end matches TRBJ2-5 better. This CDR3 is built from 13 residues. Per the germline V gene, CDR1 is SQVTM and CDR2 is ANQGSEA. The chain's CDR3 is CSLRDSPRETQYF. CDR3 coding DNA: TGCAGCCTAAGGGACAGTCCGCGAGAGACCCAGTACTTC.

The chain couples TRBV5-1 to TRBJ1-2, with 7 nucleotides matching TRBD1. Losses at the gene ends were 3 bases for V and 0 bases for J; bases not matched to a gene: 11. Germline CDR1 reads SGHRS; CDR2 reads YFSETQ. The CDR3 loop spans 17 amino acids. The CDR3 region is CASSSTGTDGANYGYTF. The CDR3 nucleotides read TGCGCCAGCAGCTCAACCGGGACAGACGGAGCTAACTATGGCTACACCTTC.

The chain employs TRBV29-1 and TRBJ2-1, with a possible D match to TRBD1 (5 bases). Trimming removed 7 bases at V and 3 bases at J, with 16 bases between. CDR1 and CDR2 (germline): SQVTM, ANQGSEA. The CDR3 loop spans 14 amino acids. CDR3 sequence (DNA): TGCAGCGGGGCCCCAGGGAAAATCTACAATGAGCAGTTCTTC. Translating it yields CSGAPGKIYNEQFF.

This clonotype was counted only a few times. The chain is built from TRBV4-1 and TRBJ2-7; D call uncertain. The CDR3 is 16 residues long. Trimming shortened V by 2 bases and J by 0 bases, and 14 bases separated the two germline ends. Germline CDR1 MGHRA, CDR2 YSYEKL. CDR3 region: CASSQFQTNPSYEQYF. The CDR3 nucleotides are TGCGCCAGCAGCCAATTCCAAACGAACCCCTCCTACGAGCAGTACTTC.

The table lists this clonotype with a count of one. The chain joins TRBV10-3 to TRBJ2-1; D gene uncertain. The CDR3 totals 13 residues. V gave up 4 bases and J gave up 5 bases, with 9 bases separating them. Germline lookup yields CDR1 ENHRY and CDR2 SYGVKD. CDR3 protein: CAISVGSHNEQFF. DNA for the CDR3: TGTGCCATCAGTGTGGGGTCCCACAATGAGCAGTTCTTC.

The chain carries TRBV7-2 and TRBJ2-3, with TRBD2 matching over 11 bases. Germline CDR1 is SGHTA and CDR2 is FQGNSA. The V and J ends lost 6 bases and 1 base, in that order; junction bases with no gene match: 9. CDR3 length equals 17 residues. The DNA of the CDR3 is TGTGCCAGCAGAATGACTAGCGGGATAGGAGGCACAGATACGCAGTATTTT. It yields the protein CASRMTSGIGGTDTQYF.

This clonotype occurred many times. Possible read error: a much larger clone is one base away. The chain uses TRBV20-1 and TRBJ2-2; 7 bases map to TRBD2. This CDR3 is 14 amino acids long. The germline gives CDR1 DFQATT, CDR2 SNEGSKA (reference sequence). CDR3 DNA: TGCAGTGCTAGTGGCGGGAGCGAGACCGGGGAGCGGTTTTTT. It translates to CSASGGSETGERFF.

Only a few counts were recorded for this clonotype. The rearrangement links TRBV29-1 to TRBJ2-5; the match to TRBD1 covers 8 bases. The germline gives CDR1 SQVTM, CDR2 ANQGSEA. V lost 4 bases and J lost 4; bases outside the gene matches: 2. CDR3 length equals 12 residues. The CDR3 nucleotides are TGCAGCGTTGGGCAGGGGGCAGAGACCCAGTACTTC. This sequence encodes CSVGQGAETQYF.

This clonotype was counted a few times. The V gene is TRBV6-6, the J gene TRBJ1-6; D is undetermined. The CDR3 is 12 residues long. Germline assignment: CDR1 MNHNY and CDR2 SVGAGI (reference sequence). Trimming stripped 7 bases from V and 10 bases from J, with 11 bases between. CDR3 sequence reads: CASTPRGSPLHF. CDR3 DNA: TGTGCCAGCACCCCACGGGGATCACCCCTCCACTTT.

The V and J genes are TRBV5-1 and TRBJ1-1, with unresolved D. The V end was cut by 6 bases, the J end by 1 base, with 19 bases between. The CDR3 consists of 16 residues. CDR1 SGHRS and CDR2 YFSETQ come from the germline V gene. CDR3: CASNSVGGMGNTEAFF. Here the CDR3 DNA reads TGCGCCAGCAACTCCGTCGGCGGGATGGGGAACACTGAAGCTTTCTTT.

The V gene is TRBV27, the J gene TRBJ2-4; TRBD1 agrees at 12 bases. TRBJ2-7 matches the DNA end more closely, so the J call is doubtful. The CDR3 loop spans 16 amino acids. CDR1 is MNHEY, CDR2 SMNVEV, per germline (reference sequence). The CDR3 is CASSLRGDRGRDEQYF. The CDR3 coding sequence is TGTGCCAGCAGTTTGAGGGGGGACAGGGGGCGCGACGAGCAGTACTTC.

Notes on this clonotype: One end of the junction varies from germline; a read error may be responsible. V and J are TRBV7-9 and TRBJ2-3; either TRBD1 or TRBD2 may fit D (5 bases each). The germline CDR1 and CDR2 sequences are SEHNR and FQNEAQ (reference sequence). The CDR3 covers 15 residues. This CDR3 reads CVSSLARTGTDTQYF. The CDR3 DNA reads as TGTGTCAGCAGCTTAGCGAGGACGGGGACGGATACGCAGTATTTT.

The V call is TRBV9, the J call TRBJ2-6; unclear D gene. This CDR3 is built from 12 residues. Deletions cut 5 bases from V and 3 bases from J, with 3 bases between. Germline V gives CDR1 SGDLS, CDR2 YYNGEE. CDR3 DNA sequence: TGTGCCAGCAGGGATGGGGCCAACGTCCTGACTTTC. Translation: CASRDGANVLTF.